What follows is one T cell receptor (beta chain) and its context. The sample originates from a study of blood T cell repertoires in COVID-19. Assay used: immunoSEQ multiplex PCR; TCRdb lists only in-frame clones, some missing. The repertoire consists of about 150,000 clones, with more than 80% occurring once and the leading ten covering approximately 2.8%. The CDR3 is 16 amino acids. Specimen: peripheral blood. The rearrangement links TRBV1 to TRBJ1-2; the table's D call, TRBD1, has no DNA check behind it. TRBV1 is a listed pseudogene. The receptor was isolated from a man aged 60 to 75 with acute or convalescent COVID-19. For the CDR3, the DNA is TGCACCAGCAGCCGCCGGCGCGGACAGGGCTTTCATGGCTACACCTTC. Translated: CTSSRRRGQGFHGYTF.